The 30 T cell receptor beta chains reported below all come from one sample, sequenced in a study of Graves' ophthalmopathy and Graves' hyperthyroidism. Amplification targeted the TCR beta CDR3 regions, with RNA transcripts as the source material. An opening RT-PCR round employed HTBI primers and preceded a second-round multiplex PCR. TCRdb reprocessed the multiplex PCR reads with MiXCR, giving one entry per CDR3 protein. Seen here are 150,000 to 200,000 distinct CDR3 sequences, around 39% observed once, and the top ten hold 8% to 9.5%. Sequencing was performed on peripheral blood. The receptors derive from a man aged 25-40 years with Graves' ophthalmopathy.

There are a few counts of this clonotype. The rearrangement links TRBV6-1 to TRBJ1-1; D is ambiguous. CDR1 MNHNS and CDR2 SASEGT come from the germline V gene. V dropped 7 bases and J dropped 4 bases, with 13 bases sitting between them. This CDR3 comprises 13 residues. This CDR3 is CASTRLTSTEAFF. The CDR3 DNA is TGTGCCAGCACCCGTCTAACGAGCACTGAAGCTTTCTTT.

CDR3 amino acids: CASSLYLGEQYF. CDR3 DNA: TGTGCCAGCAGCCTTTACTTAGGCGAGCAGTACTTC. V and J are TRBV7-8 and TRBJ2-7; D gene uncertain. The CDR3 spans 12 residues. Germline V gene sequence: CDR1 SGHVS, CDR2 FQNEAQ. V lost 5 bases to trimming and J lost 6 bases, with 11 bases between them.

This clonotype was seen ten or more times. The gene calls are TRBV14 and TRBJ2-5, with 10 positions matching TRBD2. V shed 1 base, J shed 4 bases, and the junction held 3 bases outside the gene matches. The CDR3 is 15 residues long. CDR1 and CDR2 (germline): SGHDN, FVKESK. The CDR3 is CASSQAIAGGETQYF. As DNA, the CDR3 is TGTGCCAGCAGCCAAGCAATAGCGGGAGGAGAGACCCAGTACTTC.

This clonotype was seen at least ten times. The genes are TRBV7-8 and TRBJ1-1; D might be TRBD1 (5 bases). CDR1 is SGHVS and CDR2 is FQNEAQ in the germline V gene. The CDR3 loop spans 15 amino acids. The V end lost 5 bases, the J end lost 0 bases, and 13 bases lay between the germline ends. In nucleotides, the CDR3 is TGTGCCAGCAGCCCACGGGGGAACCTGAACACTGAAGCTTTCTTT. It is translated as CASSPRGNLNTEAFF.

This clonotype was detected many times. The chain links TRBV11-2 to TRBJ2-2, with D unresolved. Germline loops: CDR1 SGHAT, CDR2 FQNNGV. This CDR3 is built from 11 residues. V lost 3 bases, J lost 8 bases, and 4 bases lay in between. CDR3 nucleotides: TGTGCCAGCAGCTTTATGGGGGAGCTGTTTTTT. Translated, it gives CASSFMGELFF.

This clonotype was detected many times. The chain links TRBV28 to TRBJ2-7, with no clear D. In germline, CDR1 is MDHEN, CDR2 SYDVKM. The ends were cut back, 3 bases at V and 2 bases at J, with 8 bases in the middle. This CDR3 contains 13 residues. The CDR3 here is CASSLGRPYEQYF. CDR3 DNA: TGTGCCAGCAGTTTGGGAAGACCCTACGAGCAGTACTTC. The whole variable domain, remainder taken from reference TRBV28 and TRBJ2-7, is DVKVTQSSRYLVKRTGEKVFLECVQDMDHENMFWYRQDPGLGLRLIYFSYDVKMKEKGDIPEGYSVSREKKERFSLILESASTNQTSMYLCASSLGRPYEQYFGPGTRLTVT.

The table lists this clonotype with many counts. CDR3 nucleotides: TGTGCCATCATGAGGGGGGACTCCTACGAGCAGTACTTC. Its protein is CAIMRGDSYEQYF. This sequence joins TRBV10-3 and TRBJ2-7, with D perhaps matching TRBD1 or TRBD2 (6 bases each). Deletions cut 7 bases from V and 0 bases from J, with 10 bases between. CDR1 and CDR2 (germline): ENHRY, SYGVKD. The CDR3 totals 13 residues.

Regarding this clonotype: One end of the junction is discordant with germline, which a read error may explain. The chain joins TRBV7-7 to TRBJ2-5; 10 bases align to TRBD2. This CDR3 is built from 19 residues. The germline V gene has CDR1 SSHAT and CDR2 FNYEAQ (reference sequence). Here the CDR3 reads CASSLALGASGSLQETQYF. For the CDR3, the DNA is TGTGCTAGCAGCTTAGCATTGGGGGCTAGCGGGAGTCTCCAAGAGACCCAGTACTTC.

This chain uses TRBV6-1 with TRBJ2-5; possible D gene TRBD2, 7 bases. The CDR3 runs to 15 residues. Germline CDR1 and CDR2: MNHNS and SASEGT. Trimming stripped 2 bases from V and 2 bases from J, with 12 bases between. This chain's CDR3 is CASSEIGGAQETQYF. CDR3 in DNA: TGTGCCAGCAGTGAAATAGGGGGGGCGCAAGAGACCCAGTACTTC.

In this sample, this clonotype turned up a few times. The V gene is TRBV6-2 or TRBV6-3, the J gene TRBJ2-7, with 8 bases lining up with TRBD1. After removal of 5 bases from V and 6 bases from J, the junction contained 6 bases not matched to a gene. The germline V gene has CDR1 MNHEY and CDR2 SVGEGT. CDR3 length equals 13 residues. CDR3 in DNA: TGTGCCAGCAGTACAGGGGGGAAGAGCGAGCAGTACTTC. As protein: CASSTGGKSEQYF.

This clonotype was counted many times. At one boundary the junction diverges from the germline segment, which might be a read error. The genes are TRBV29-1 and TRBJ1-1, with D uncertain. This CDR3 has 12 amino acids. Germline V gene data show CDR1 as SQVTM and CDR2 as ANQGSEA. The CDR3 protein is CSVLTENPEAFF. Written as DNA, the CDR3 is TGCAGCGTCCTCACCGAGAACCCTGAAGCTTTCTTT.

The chain employs TRBV12-3 or TRBV12-4 and TRBJ2-7, with 12 nucleotides matching TRBD1. V shed 6 bases, J shed 8 bases, and the junction held 5 bases outside the gene matches. This CDR3 has 13 amino acids. This CDR3 is CASRPGTGGKQYF. The DNA for the CDR3 is TGTGCCAGCAGGCCCGGGACAGGGGGCAAGCAGTACTTC.

This clonotype was detected only a few times. The chain recombines TRBV6-1 with TRBJ1-5; D perhaps matches TRBD1 (5 bases). The CDR3 covers 16 residues. Between the trimmed V and J ends, which lost 6 bases and 4 bases, there was a span of 19 bases. CDR1 is MNHNS, CDR2 SASEGT, per germline. The CDR3, as DNA: TGTGCCAGCAGCGCCGGGACGGCGAAACCAAATCAGCCCCAGCATTTT. Encoded protein: CASSAGTAKPNQPQHF.

CDR3 residues: CSVAGFSYGYTF. The CDR3 DNA is TGCAGCGTTGCGGGGTTCAGCTATGGCTACACCTTC. This rearrangement joins TRBV29-1 to TRBJ1-2; D remains ambiguous. This CDR3 is 12 amino acids long. Per the germline V gene, CDR1 is SQVTM and CDR2 is ANQGSEA. The V and J ends lost 4 bases and 4 bases respectively, with 10 bases between them.

This clonotype has a count of ten or more. The chain uses TRBV11-2 and TRBJ1-1; weak D call: TRBD1 (5 bases). CDR1 SGHAT and CDR2 FQNNGV come from the germline V gene. CDR3 size: 14 residues. V gave up 5 bases and J gave up 0 bases, with 10 bases separating them. The CDR3 DNA reads TGTGCCAGCAGCCCCCAGACAGTGAACACTGAAGCTTTCTTT. This encodes CASSPQTVNTEAFF.

This clonotype was seen many times. The chain joins TRBV28 to TRBJ2-7, with D perhaps matching TRBD2 (7 bases). Germline V lookup: CDR1 MDHEN, CDR2 SYDVKM. This CDR3 spans 12 amino acids. The V gene lost 6 bases and the J gene lost 6 bases, with 12 bases spanning the gap. The CDR3 DNA follows: TGTGCCAGCAGGCAGGGAGGGGGCGAGCAGTACTTC. Its translation: CASRQGGGEQYF.

This clonotype was detected ten times or more. The CDR3 spells CASSILADSTDTQYF. The CDR3 DNA sequence: TGTGCCAGCAGTATCCTAGCGGACAGCACAGATACGCAGTATTTT. The genes are TRBV28 and TRBJ2-3; 7 bases map to TRBD2. CDR1 is MDHEN, CDR2 SYDVKM, per germline. This CDR3 region has 15 residues. With 5 bases clipped from V and 0 bases from J, the junction kept 5 bases outside the gene matches. Looking up the rest from reference TRBV28 and TRBJ2-3 gives the full variable domain: DVKVTQSSRYLVKRTGEKVFLECVQDMDHENMFWYRQDPGLGLRLIYFSYDVKMKEKGDIPEGYSVSREKKERFSLILESASTNQTSMYLCASSILADSTDTQYFGPGTRLTVL.

The J gene is TRBJ2-7, the V gene TRBV7-3; D could derive from TRBD1 or TRBD2 (5 bases each). Trimming shortened V by 5 bases and J by 2 bases, and 10 bases separated the two germline ends. Germline CDR1 and CDR2: SGHTA and FQGTGA. The CDR3 covers 13 residues. In DNA, the CDR3 is TGTGCCAGCAGCCCCGGGGCTACCTACGAGCAGTACTTC. It yields the protein CASSPGATYEQYF.

The CDR3 loop reads CASSLRFEQYF. In DNA form, the CDR3 reads TGTGCCAGCAGCCTACGTTTCGAGCAGTACTTC. The chain employs TRBV11-2 and TRBJ2-7, with D unresolved. Looked up from germline, CDR1 is SGHAT and CDR2 is FQNNGV. This CDR3 contains 11 residues. Trimming cost V 5 bases and J 6 bases, with 8 bases left between them.

V and J are TRBV6-5 and TRBJ1-1, with 9 bases that match TRBD1. The J segment lost 0 bases and the V segment lost 0 bases, leaving 5 bases of the junction unmatched. This CDR3 is built from 17 residues. Germline V lookup: CDR1 MNHEY, CDR2 SVGAGI. CDR3 coding DNA: TGTGCCAGCAGTTACTCGAACAGGGGGCTCATGAACACTGAAGCTTTCTTT. This sequence encodes CASSYSNRGLMNTEAFF.

The rearrangement uses TRBV7-3 and TRBJ2-5; possibly TRBD1 or TRBD2 for D (6 bases each). Deletions cut 5 bases from V and 6 bases from J, with 13 bases between. CDR3 length equals 13 residues. The germline gives CDR1 SGHTA, CDR2 FQGTGA. Written as DNA, the CDR3 is TGTGCCAGCAGCCCCAAGGGGGGAAAGACCCAGTACTTC. As protein: CASSPKGGKTQYF. The whole variable domain, filled in from reference TRBV7-3 and TRBJ2-5, reads GAGVSQTPSNKVTEKGKYVELRCDPISGHTALYWYRQSLGQGPEFLIYFQGTGAADDSGLPNDRFFAVRPEGSVSTLKIQRTERGDSAVYLCASSPKGGKTQYFGPGTRLLVL.

This clonotype appeared many times. The chain joins TRBV5-1 to TRBJ2-7; D not certain. This CDR3 region has 11 residues. The germline V gene encodes CDR1 SGHRS and CDR2 YFSETQ. Trimming removed 4 bases from V and 4 bases from J, with 6 bases in between. The CDR3 DNA reads TGCGCCAGCAGCGCTGAATACGAGCAGTACTTC. Protein product: CASSAEYEQYF.

In this sample, this clonotype turned up many times. This chain joins TRBV6-2 or TRBV6-3 and TRBJ1-2, with TRBD1 matching 7 bases. This CDR3 region has 14 residues. Germline loops: CDR1 MNHEY, CDR2 SVGEGT. V was pared by 5 bases and J by 6 bases, with 9 bases of the junction left unmatched. CDR3 bases: TGTGCCAGCAGTCCAGGCCTCAGGGGGGATGGCTACACCTTC. This codes for CASSPGLRGDGYTF.

The chain carries TRBV28 and TRBJ2-7; 8 bases fit TRBD1. The V gene end was trimmed by 6 bases and the J gene end by 6 bases; junction bases not matched to a gene: 10. The CDR3 totals 14 residues. Germline CDR1 is MDHEN and CDR2 is SYDVKM. CDR3 nucleotides: TGTGCCAGCAGGCCGAATGGACAGGGAGGCGAGCAGTACTTC. Residues: CASRPNGQGGEQYF.

The chain couples TRBV5-4 to TRBJ2-7; 9 bases match TRBD2. J lost 5 bases, V lost 4 bases, and 10 bases had no gene match. This CDR3 contains 15 residues. Germline CDR1 is SGHNT and CDR2 is YYREEE (reference sequence). The CDR3 DNA follows: TGTGCCAGCAGCGAATTTAGCGGGAGTGTGGACGAGCAGTACTTC. Its protein product is CASSEFSGSVDEQYF.

This clonotype was seen repeatedly, ten times or more. This rearrangement joins TRBV6-2 or TRBV6-3 to TRBJ1-1; D remains unclear. The V gene's germline CDR1 is MNHEY and CDR2 SVGEGT. Trimming pared 1 base from V and 10 bases from J, leaving 7 bases between. The CDR3 runs to 11 residues. CDR3 in DNA: TGTGCCAGCAGTTACTTGGGAGGAGCTTTCTTT. Encoded protein: CASSYLGGAFF.

This clonotype was found many times. The chain combines TRBV20-1 with TRBJ1-1; D may be TRBD1 (5 bases). Germline V gene lookup returns CDR1 DFQATT and CDR2 SNEGSKA (reference sequence). This CDR3 comprises 12 residues. V dropped 5 bases and J dropped 2 bases, with 9 bases sitting between them. For the CDR3, the DNA is TGCAGTGCTCCTCAGGGAAACACTGAAGCTTTCTTT. This encodes CSAPQGNTEAFF.

V is TRBV6-5 and J is TRBJ1-1; D remains unclear. Germline lookup yields CDR1 MNHEY and CDR2 SVGAGI. The CDR3 sequence is 12 residues long. V lost 0 bases and J lost 8, with 7 bases in between. The CDR3 protein is CASSYSAPEAFF. CDR3 nucleotide sequence: TGTGCCAGCAGTTACTCGGCCCCCGAAGCTTTCTTT.

CDR3 DNA: TGTGCCAGCAGAAAATGGGGGACGTCACAAGAGACCCAGTACTTC. It encodes CASRKWGTSQETQYF. This sequence joins TRBV12-3 or TRBV12-4 and TRBJ2-5; D is possibly TRBD1 or TRBD2 (5 bases each). This CDR3 has 15 amino acids. Between the trimmed V and J ends, which lost 6 bases and 2 bases, there was a span of 16 bases.

The V gene is TRBV12-3 or TRBV12-4, the J gene TRBJ1-6; no clear D gene. V shed 1 base and J shed 2 bases, with 12 bases lying between them. The CDR3 runs 17 residues. Here the CDR3 DNA reads TGTGCCAGCAGTTTAGGTCTCAGTGGTCCCTATAATTCACCCCTCCACTTT. It yields the protein CASSLGLSGPYNSPLHF.